The T cell receptor (beta chain) under discussion was sequenced for a study of T cell changes during pregnancy in multiple sclerosis. Trimming at V came to 5 bases and at J to 4 bases, leaving 13 bases not matched to a gene. Germline V gives CDR1 MNHEY, CDR2 SMNVEV (reference sequence). This CDR3 contains 17 residues. TCRdb's table, derived via immunoSEQ multiplex PCR, lists solely in-frame clones and lacks some. Seen here are 40,000 or so clones, about 92% observed once, and the top ten hold roughly 13%. This sequence originates from a female donor with multiple sclerosis, enrolled in a pregnancy study. This chain uses TRBV27 with TRBJ1-5, with 8 bases identical to TRBD1. The specimen comprised CD8+ T cells from peripheral blood mononuclear cells, sampled in the first trimester of pregnancy. For the CDR3, the DNA is TGTGCCAGCAGTCCGCTCATGGACAGGGTTTTTAATCAGCCCCAGCATTTT. Its translation: CASSPLMDRVFNQPQHF.